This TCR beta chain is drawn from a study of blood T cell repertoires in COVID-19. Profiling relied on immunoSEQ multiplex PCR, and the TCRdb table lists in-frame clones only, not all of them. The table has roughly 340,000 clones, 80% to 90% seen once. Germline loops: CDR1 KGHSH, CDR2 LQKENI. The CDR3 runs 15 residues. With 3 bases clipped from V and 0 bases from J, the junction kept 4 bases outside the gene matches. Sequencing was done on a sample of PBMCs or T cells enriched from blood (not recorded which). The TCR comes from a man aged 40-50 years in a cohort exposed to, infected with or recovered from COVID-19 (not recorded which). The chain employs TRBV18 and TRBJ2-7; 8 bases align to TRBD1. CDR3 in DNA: TGTGCCAGCTCACCGAGGGACAGGAGCTCCTACGAGCAGTACTTC. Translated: CASSPRDRSSYEQYF.